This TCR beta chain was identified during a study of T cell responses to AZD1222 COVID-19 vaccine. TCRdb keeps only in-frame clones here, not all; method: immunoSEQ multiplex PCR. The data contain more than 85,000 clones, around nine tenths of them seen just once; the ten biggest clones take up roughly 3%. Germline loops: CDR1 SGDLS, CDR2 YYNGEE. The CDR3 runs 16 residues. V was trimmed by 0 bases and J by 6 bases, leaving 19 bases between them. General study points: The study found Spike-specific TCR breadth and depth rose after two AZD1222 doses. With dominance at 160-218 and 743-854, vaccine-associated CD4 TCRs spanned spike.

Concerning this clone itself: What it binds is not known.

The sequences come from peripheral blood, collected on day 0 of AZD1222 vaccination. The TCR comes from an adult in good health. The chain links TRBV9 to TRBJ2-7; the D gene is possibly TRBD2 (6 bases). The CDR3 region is CASSVAEWGRTSEQYF. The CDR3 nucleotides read TGTGCCAGCAGCGTAGCTGAGTGGGGGAGGACAAGCGAGCAGTACTTC.